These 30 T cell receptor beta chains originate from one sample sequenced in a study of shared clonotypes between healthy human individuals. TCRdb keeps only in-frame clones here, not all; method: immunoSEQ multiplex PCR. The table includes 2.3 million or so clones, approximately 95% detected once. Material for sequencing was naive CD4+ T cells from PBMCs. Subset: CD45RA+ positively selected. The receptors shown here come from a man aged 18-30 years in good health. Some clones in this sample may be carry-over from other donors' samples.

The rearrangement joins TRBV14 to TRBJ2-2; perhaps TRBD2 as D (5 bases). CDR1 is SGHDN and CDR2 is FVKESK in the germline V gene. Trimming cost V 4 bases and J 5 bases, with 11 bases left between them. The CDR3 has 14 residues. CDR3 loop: CASSRHTSTGELFF. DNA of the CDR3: TGTGCCAGCAGCCGCCATACTAGTACCGGGGAGCTGTTTTTT.

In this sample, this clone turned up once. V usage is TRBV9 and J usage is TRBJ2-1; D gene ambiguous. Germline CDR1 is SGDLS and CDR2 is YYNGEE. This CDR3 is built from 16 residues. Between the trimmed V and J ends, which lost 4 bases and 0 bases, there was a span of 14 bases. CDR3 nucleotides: TGTGCCAGCAGCCTTACCTCGCAGAGCTCCTACAATGAGCAGTTCTTC. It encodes CASSLTSQSSYNEQFF. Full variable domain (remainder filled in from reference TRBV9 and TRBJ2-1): DSGVTQTPKHLITATGQRVTLRCSPRSGDLSVYWYQQSLDQGLQFLIQYYNGEERAKGNILERFSAQQFPDLHSELNLSSLELGDSALYFCASSLTSQSSYNEQFFGPGTRLTVL.

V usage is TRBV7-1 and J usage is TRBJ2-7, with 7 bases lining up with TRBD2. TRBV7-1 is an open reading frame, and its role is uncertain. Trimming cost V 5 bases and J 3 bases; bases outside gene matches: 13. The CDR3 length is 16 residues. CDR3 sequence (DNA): TGTGCCAGCAGCCCCCGGAGGACTAGTTCACGCTACGAGCAGTACTTC. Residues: CASSPRRTSSRYEQYF.

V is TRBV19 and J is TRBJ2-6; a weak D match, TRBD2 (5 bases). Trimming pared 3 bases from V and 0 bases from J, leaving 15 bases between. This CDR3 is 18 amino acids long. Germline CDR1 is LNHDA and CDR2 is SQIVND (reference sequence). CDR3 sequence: CASSISRTALSGANVLTF. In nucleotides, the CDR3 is TGTGCCAGTAGTATTTCTCGGACTGCCCTCTCTGGGGCCAACGTCCTGACTTTC.

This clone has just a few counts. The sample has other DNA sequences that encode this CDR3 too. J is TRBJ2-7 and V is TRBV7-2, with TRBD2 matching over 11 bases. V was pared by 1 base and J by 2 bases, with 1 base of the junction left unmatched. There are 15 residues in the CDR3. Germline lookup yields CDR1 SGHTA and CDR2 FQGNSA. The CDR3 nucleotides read TGTGCCAGCAGCTTAGGGGGACTAGCGGCCTACGAGCAGTACTTC. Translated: CASSLGGLAAYEQYF.

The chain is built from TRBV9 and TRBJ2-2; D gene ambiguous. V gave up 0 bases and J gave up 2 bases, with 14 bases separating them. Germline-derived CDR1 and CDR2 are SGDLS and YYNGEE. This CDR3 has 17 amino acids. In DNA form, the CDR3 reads TGTGCCAGCAGCGTAGCCAGTCGAGTCGAAAACACCGGGGAGCTGTTTTTT. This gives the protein CASSVASRVENTGELFF. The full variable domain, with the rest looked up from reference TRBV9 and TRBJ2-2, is DSGVTQTPKHLITATGQRVTLRCSPRSGDLSVYWYQQSLDQGLQFLIQYYNGEERAKGNILERFSAQQFPDLHSELNLSSLELGDSALYFCASSVASRVENTGELFFGEGSRLTVL.

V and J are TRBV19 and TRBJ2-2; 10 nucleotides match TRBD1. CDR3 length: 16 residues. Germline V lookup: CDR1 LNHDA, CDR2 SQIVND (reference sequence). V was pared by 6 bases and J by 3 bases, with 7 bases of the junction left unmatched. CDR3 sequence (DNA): TGTGCCAGTAGCGACCCGGGACAGGGGTACACCGGGGAGCTGTTTTTT. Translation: CASSDPGQGYTGELFF.

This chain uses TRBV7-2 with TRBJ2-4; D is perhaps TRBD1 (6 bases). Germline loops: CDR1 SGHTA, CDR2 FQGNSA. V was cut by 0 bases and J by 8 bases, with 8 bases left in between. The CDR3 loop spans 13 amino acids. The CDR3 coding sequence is TGTGCCAGCAGCTTAGCCAGGGGCCACATTCAGTACTTC. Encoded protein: CASSLARGHIQYF.

The DNA of the CDR3 is TGTGCCAGCTTTTTGGGACAGGGGGCCTACGAGCAGTACTTC. It specifies CASFLGQGAYEQYF. This rearrangement joins TRBV28 to TRBJ2-7; TRBD1 matches 11 bases. J was trimmed by 2 bases and V by 8 bases; bases with no gene match: 5. The CDR3 totals 14 residues. Germline V gives CDR1 MDHEN, CDR2 SYDVKM.

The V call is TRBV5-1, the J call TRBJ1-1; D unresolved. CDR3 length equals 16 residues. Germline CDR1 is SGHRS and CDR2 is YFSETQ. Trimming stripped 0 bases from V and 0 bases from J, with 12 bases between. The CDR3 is CASSLGISGMNTEAFF. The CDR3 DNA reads TGCGCCAGCAGCTTGGGAATTTCTGGCATGAACACTGAAGCTTTCTTT.

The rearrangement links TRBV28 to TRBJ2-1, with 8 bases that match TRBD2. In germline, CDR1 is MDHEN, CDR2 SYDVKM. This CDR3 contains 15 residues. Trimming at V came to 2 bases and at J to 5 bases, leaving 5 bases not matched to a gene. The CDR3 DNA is TGTGCCAGCAGTTTAACAGGGACTAGAAACAATGAGCAGTTCTTC. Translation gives CASSLTGTRNNEQFF.

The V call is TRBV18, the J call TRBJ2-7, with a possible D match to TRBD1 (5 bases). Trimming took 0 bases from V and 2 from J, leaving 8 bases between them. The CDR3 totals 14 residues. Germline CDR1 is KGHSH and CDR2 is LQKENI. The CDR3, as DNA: TGTGCCAGCTCACCACCGGACAACCCCTACGAGCAGTACTTC. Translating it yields CASSPPDNPYEQYF.

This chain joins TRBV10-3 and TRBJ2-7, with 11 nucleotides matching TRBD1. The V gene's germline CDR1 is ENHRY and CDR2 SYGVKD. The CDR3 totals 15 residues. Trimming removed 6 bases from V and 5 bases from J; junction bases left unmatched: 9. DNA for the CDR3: TGTGCCATCAGGACCACGGGACAGGGGGTCGACGAGCAGTACTTC. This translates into CAIRTTGQGVDEQYF.

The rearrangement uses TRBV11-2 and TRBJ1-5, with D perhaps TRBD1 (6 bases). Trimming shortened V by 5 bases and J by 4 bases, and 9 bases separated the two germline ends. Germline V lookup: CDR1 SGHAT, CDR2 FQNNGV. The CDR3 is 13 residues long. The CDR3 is CASSEDRNQPQHF. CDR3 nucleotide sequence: TGTGCCAGCAGCGAGGACAGAAATCAGCCCCAGCATTTT. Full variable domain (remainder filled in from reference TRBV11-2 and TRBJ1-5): EAGVAQSPRYKIIEKRQSVAFWCNPISGHATLYWYQQILGQGPKLLIQFQNNGVVDDSQLPKDRFSAERLKGVDSTLKIQPAKLEDSAVYLCASSEDRNQPQHFGDGTRLSIL.

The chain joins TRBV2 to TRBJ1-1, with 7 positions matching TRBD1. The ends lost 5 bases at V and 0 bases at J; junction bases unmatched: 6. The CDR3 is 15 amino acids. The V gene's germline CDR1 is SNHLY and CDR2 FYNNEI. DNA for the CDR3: TGTGCCAGCAGTTTAGAACAGGGGATGAACACTGAAGCTTTCTTT. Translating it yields CASSLEQGMNTEAFF.

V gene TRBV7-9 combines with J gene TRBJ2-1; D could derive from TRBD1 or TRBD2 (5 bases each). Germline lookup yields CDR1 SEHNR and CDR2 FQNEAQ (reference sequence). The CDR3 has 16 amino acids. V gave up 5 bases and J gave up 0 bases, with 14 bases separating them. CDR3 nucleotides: TGTGCCAGCAGCAAGATCACGGGGCTCTCCTACAATGAGCAGTTCTTC. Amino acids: CASSKITGLSYNEQFF. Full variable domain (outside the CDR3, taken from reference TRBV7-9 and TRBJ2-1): DTGVSQNPRHKITKRGQNVTFRCDPISEHNRLYWYRQTLGQGPEFLTYFQNEAQLEKSRLLSDRFSAERPKGSFSTLEIQRTEQGDSAMYLCASSKITGLSYNEQFFGPGTRLTVL.

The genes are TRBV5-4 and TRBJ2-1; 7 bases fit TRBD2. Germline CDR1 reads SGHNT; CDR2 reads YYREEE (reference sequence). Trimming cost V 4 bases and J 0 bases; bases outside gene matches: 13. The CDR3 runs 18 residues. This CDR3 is CASSQKTTRGSSYNEQFF. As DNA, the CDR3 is TGTGCCAGCAGCCAAAAAACAACGCGGGGGAGCTCCTACAATGAGCAGTTCTTC.

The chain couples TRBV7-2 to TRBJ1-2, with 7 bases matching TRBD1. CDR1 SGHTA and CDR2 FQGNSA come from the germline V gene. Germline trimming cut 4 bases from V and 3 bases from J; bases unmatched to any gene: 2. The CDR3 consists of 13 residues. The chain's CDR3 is CASSSGQDYGYTF. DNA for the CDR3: TGTGCCAGCAGCTCTGGACAGGACTATGGCTACACCTTC. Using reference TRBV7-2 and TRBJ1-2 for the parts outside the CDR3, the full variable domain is GAGVSQSPSNKVTEKGKDVELRCDPISGHTALYWYRQSLGQGLEFLIYFQGNSAPDKSGLPSDRFSAERTGGSVSTLTIQRTQQEDSAVYLCASSSGQDYGYTFGSGTRLTVV.

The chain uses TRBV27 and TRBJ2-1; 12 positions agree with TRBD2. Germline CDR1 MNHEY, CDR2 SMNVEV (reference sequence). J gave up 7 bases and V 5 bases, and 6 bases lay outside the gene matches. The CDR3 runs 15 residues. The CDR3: CASSIGTSGPNEQFF. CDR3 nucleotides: TGTGCCAGCAGTATAGGGACTAGCGGGCCTAATGAGCAGTTCTTC.

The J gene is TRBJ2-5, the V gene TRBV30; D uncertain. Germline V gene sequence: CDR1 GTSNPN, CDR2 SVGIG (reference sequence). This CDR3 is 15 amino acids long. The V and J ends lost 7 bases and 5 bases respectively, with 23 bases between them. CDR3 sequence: CALAMGFISWETQYF. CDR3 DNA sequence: TGTGCCTTGGCGATGGGCTTTATTTCTTGGGAGACCCAGTACTTC.

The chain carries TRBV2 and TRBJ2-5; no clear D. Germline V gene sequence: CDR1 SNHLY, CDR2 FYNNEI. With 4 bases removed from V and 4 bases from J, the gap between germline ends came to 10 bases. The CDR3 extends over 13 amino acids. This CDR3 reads CASSVSGLETQYF. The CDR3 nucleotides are TGTGCCAGCAGTGTTTCGGGTTTAGAGACCCAGTACTTC. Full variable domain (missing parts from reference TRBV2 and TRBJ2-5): EPEVTQTPSHQVTQMGQEVILRCVPISNHLYFYWYRQILGQKVEFLVSFYNNEISEKSEIFDDQFSVERPDGSNFTLKIRSTKLEDSAMYFCASSVSGLETQYFGPGTRLLVL.

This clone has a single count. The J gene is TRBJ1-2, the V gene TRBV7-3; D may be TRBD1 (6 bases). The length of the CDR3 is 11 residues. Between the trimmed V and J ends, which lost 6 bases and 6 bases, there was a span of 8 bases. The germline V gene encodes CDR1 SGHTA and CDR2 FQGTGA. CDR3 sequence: CASRGGNGYTF. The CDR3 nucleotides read TGTGCCAGCAGGGGGGGCAATGGCTACACCTTC.

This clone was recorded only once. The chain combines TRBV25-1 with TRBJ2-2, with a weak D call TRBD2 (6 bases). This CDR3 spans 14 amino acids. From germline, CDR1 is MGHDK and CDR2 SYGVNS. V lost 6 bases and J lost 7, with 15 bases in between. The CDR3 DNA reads TGTGCCAGCAGCGCTGGTGGAGGGCGCGGGGAGCTGTTTTTT. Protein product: CASSAGGGRGELFF.

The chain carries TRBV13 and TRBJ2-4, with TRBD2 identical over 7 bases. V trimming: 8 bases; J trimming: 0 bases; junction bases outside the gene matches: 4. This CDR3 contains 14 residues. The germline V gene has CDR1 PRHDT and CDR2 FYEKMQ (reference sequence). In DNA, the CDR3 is TGTGCCAGCCGAGCGGGACTAGCCAAAAACATTCAGTACTTC. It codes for CASRAGLAKNIQYF. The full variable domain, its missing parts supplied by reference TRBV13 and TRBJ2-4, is AAGVIQSPRHLIKEKRETATLKCYPIPRHDTVYWYQQGPGQDPQFLISFYEKMQSDKGSIPDRFSAQQFSDYHSELNMSSLELGDSALYFCASRAGLAKNIQYFGAGTRLSVL.

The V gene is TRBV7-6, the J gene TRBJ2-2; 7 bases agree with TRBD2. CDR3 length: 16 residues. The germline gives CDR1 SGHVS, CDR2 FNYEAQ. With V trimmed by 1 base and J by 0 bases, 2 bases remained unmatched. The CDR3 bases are TGTGCCAGCAGCTTAGACGGGGGGACGAACACCGGGGAGCTGTTTTTT. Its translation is CASSLDGGTNTGELFF. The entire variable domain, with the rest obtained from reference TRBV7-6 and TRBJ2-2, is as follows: GAGVSQSPRYKVTKRGQDVALRCDPISGHVSLYWYRQALGQGPEFLTYFNYEAQQDKSGLPNDRFSAERPEGSISTLTIQRTEQRDSAMYRCASSLDGGTNTGELFFGEGSRLTVL.

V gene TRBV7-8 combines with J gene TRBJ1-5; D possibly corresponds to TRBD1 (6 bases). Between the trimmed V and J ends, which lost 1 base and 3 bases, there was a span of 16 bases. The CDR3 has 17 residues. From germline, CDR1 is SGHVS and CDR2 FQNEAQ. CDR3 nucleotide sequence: TGTGCCAGCAGCTTAGTATGGGGGCGGGGGATCAATCAGCCCCAGCATTTT. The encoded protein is CASSLVWGRGINQPQHF.

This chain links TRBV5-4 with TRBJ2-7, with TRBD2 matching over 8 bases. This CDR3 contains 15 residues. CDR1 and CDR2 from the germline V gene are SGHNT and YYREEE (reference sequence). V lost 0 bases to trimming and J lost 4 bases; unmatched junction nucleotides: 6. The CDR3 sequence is CASSLEGGRTYEQYF. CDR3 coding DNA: TGTGCCAGCAGCTTGGAGGGCGGGAGGACTTACGAGCAGTACTTC.

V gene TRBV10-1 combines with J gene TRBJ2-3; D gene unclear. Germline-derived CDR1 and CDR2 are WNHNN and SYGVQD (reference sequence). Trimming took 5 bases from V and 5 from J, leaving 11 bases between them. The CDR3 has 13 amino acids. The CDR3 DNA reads TGCGCCAGCAGTCCCCGACGTGGAGATACGCAGTATTTT. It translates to CASSPRRGDTQYF.

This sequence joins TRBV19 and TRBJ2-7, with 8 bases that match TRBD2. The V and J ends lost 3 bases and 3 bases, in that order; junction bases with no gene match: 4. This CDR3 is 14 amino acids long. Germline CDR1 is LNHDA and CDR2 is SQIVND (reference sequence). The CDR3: CASSIRGTSYEQYF. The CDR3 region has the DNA TGTGCCAGTAGTATTAGGGGGACTAGCTACGAGCAGTACTTC.

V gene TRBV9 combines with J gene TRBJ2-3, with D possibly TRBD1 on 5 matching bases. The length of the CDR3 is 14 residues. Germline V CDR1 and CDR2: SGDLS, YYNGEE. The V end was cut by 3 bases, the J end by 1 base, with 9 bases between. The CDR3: CASSEGLGTDTQYF. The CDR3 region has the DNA TGTGCCAGCAGCGAGGGGCTTGGCACAGATACGCAGTATTTT.